This TCR beta chain was identified during a study of beta chain features in type 1 diabetes. Findings and limits, study-wide: There was no resolution here of whether HLA type influences TCRB rearrangement. Moderately but significantly shorter TCRB CDR3s were found in Type 1 diabetes patients in all four CD4+ subsets. The naive, central memory and Treg TCRB repertoires looked more alike in patients than they did in healthy donors.

Turning to this clone: Its specificity is unknown.

There are 14 residues in the CDR3. Between the trimmed V and J ends, which lost 5 bases and 5 bases, there was a span of 13 bases. Germline CDR1 and CDR2: SGHTA and FQGNSA. Reverse transcription of all isolated RNA meant that expressed TCRB transcripts were sequenced. This table comes from immunoSEQ multiplex PCR, and its TCRdb copy is limited to in-frame clones, with some not included. The profile shows approximately 600,000 clones, roughly an eighth of them singletons. The rearrangement uses TRBV7-2 and TRBJ1-5; D unclear. The origin of this receptor is a man under 40 with type 1 diabetes. The sequenced sample was naive CD4+ T cells from blood. The CDR3: CASSPTREDQPQHF. The CDR3 DNA sequence: TGTGCCAGCAGCCCCACCCGGGAAGATCAGCCCCAGCATTTT.